These 10 T cell receptor beta chains came from one sample sequenced in a study of STAT5B mutations in CD4+ large granular lymphocyte leukemia. Profiled with immunoSEQ multiplex PCR; TCRdb holds only in-frame clones, not every one. The repertoire includes tens of thousands of clones, approximately 84% of them detected once, and approximately 0.32% sits in the top ten. The sample taken for sequencing was CD4+ T cells from blood buffy coats. These receptor sequences come from a human donor in good health.

The chain joins TRBV30 to TRBJ1-3; the D is unclear. This CDR3 is built from 11 residues. In germline, CDR1 is GTSNPN, CDR2 SVGIG (reference sequence). V lost 3 bases and J 7 bases, leaving 7 bases between the germline ends. The CDR3 nucleotides read TGTGCCTGGAGAGGTGTCAACACCATATATTTT. Amino acids: CAWRGVNTIYF.

A few counts support this clone. The chain has TRBV6-5 and TRBJ1-1, with D unclear. Germline V gene lookup returns CDR1 MNHEY and CDR2 SVGAGI. The CDR3 spans 13 residues. V lost 2 bases and J lost 7, with 11 bases in between. Here the CDR3 DNA reads TGTGCCAGCAGTTACCGAGCCGGGAGTGAAGCTTTCTTT. The encoded protein is CASSYRAGSEAFF.

V and J are TRBV28 and TRBJ1-5; 7 positions agree with TRBD1. V lost 8 bases, J lost 4 bases, and 8 bases stayed unmatched. CDR3 length: 14 residues. The V gene's germline CDR1 is MDHEN and CDR2 SYDVKM. In nucleotides, the CDR3 is TGTGCCAGCTTTCAGACAGGGAGGAATCAGCCCCAGCATTTT. Its protein is CASFQTGRNQPQHF.

The rearrangement uses TRBV5-1 and TRBJ1-4; D is possibly TRBD1 (5 bases). CDR3 size: 15 residues. Trimming took 4 bases from V and 5 from J, leaving 15 bases between them. CDR1 is SGHRS and CDR2 is YFSETQ in the germline V gene. CDR3 sequence reads: CASSTGPTANEKLFF. CDR3 DNA: TGCGCCAGCAGCACCGGACCGACAGCAAATGAAAAACTGTTTTTT.

V and J are TRBV13 and TRBJ2-3, with 9 positions matching TRBD2. V trimming: 0 bases; J trimming: 5 bases; junction bases outside the gene matches: 12. CDR1 and CDR2 from the germline V gene are PRHDT and FYEKMQ (reference sequence). This CDR3 has 18 residues. The CDR3 DNA reads TGTGCCAGCAGCTTAGGACGGACTAGCGCCTGGATGGGAGATACGCAGTATTTT. Amino acids: CASSLGRTSAWMGDTQYF.

The V and J genes are TRBV5-4 and TRBJ2-1; tentatively, D is TRBD1 (8 bases). V shed 2 bases and J shed 4 bases, with 13 bases lying between them. CDR1 is SGHNT and CDR2 is YYREEE in the germline V gene (reference sequence). The CDR3 extends over 15 amino acids. CDR3 protein: CASSFTGGGYNEQFF. CDR3 DNA: TGTGCCAGCAGCTTTACAGGGGGGGGTTACAATGAGCAGTTCTTC.

This clone was counted a single time. J is TRBJ1-1 and V is TRBV4-2; D remains unclear. CDR3 size: 15 residues. The germline gives CDR1 LGHNA, CDR2 YNFKEQ. Trimming took 0 bases from V and 0 from J, leaving 8 bases between them. Written as DNA, the CDR3 is TGTGCCAGCAGCCAAGATCAGACCATGAACACTGAAGCTTTCTTT. It codes for CASSQDQTMNTEAFF.

The gene calls are TRBV6-5 and TRBJ2-3; D gene ambiguous. Germline V gene sequence: CDR1 MNHEY, CDR2 SVGAGI. The germline V and J ends were trimmed by 0 bases and 3 bases, with 7 bases remaining between them. This CDR3 region has 14 residues. The DNA for the CDR3 is TGTGCCAGCAGTTACTCTATCCGGACAGATACGCAGTATTTT. This translates into CASSYSIRTDTQYF.

The CDR3 sequence is CAMGLGNLGGEQFF. CDR3 sequence (DNA): TGTGCCATGGGACTAGGGAATTTGGGAGGTGAGCAGTTCTTC. This chain links TRBV10-3 with TRBJ2-1, with 8 bases aligning to TRBD2. The CDR3 is made up of 14 amino acids. Germline CDR1 reads ENHRY; CDR2 reads SYGVKD. V shed 9 bases and J 9 bases; nucleotides not matched to a gene: 13.

The chain carries TRBV19 and TRBJ2-4; possibly TRBD2 for D (6 bases). V shed 5 bases and J shed 5 bases, with 13 bases lying between them. There are 14 residues in the CDR3. CDR1 and CDR2 (germline): LNHDA, SQIVND (reference sequence). The CDR3 loop is CASSPWTGENIQYF. The CDR3, as DNA: TGTGCCAGTAGTCCTTGGACGGGAGAAAACATTCAGTACTTC.